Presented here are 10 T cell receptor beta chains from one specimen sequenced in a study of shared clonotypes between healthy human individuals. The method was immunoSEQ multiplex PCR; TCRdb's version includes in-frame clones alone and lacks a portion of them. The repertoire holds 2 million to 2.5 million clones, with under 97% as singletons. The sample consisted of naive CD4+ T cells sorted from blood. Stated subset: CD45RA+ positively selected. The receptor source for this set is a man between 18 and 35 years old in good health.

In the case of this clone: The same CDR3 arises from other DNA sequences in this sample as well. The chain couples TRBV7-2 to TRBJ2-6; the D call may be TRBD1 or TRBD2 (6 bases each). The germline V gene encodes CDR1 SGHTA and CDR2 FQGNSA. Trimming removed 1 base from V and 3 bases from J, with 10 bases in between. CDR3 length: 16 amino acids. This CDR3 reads CASSLEGGGGANVLTF. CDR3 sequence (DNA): TGTGCCAGCAGCTTAGAGGGGGGCGGTGGGGCCAACGTCCTGACTTTC.

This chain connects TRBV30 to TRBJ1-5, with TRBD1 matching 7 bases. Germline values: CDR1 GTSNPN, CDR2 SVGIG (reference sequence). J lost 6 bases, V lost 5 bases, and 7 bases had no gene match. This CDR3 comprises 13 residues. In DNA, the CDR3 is TGTGCCTGGGCCGACAGGGACAGTCAGCCCCAGCATTTT. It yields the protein CAWADRDSQPQHF.

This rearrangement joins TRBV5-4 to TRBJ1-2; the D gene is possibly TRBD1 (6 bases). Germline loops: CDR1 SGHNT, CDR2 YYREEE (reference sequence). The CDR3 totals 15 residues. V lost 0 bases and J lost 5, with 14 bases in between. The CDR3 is CASSLAGGQQYGYTF. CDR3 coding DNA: TGTGCCAGCAGCTTGGCGGGGGGGCAACAATATGGCTACACCTTC.

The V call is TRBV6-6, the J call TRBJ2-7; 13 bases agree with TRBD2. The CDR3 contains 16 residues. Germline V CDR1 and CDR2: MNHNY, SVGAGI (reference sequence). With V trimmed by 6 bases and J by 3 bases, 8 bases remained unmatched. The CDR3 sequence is CASRSRTSGSIYEQYF. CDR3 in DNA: TGTGCCAGCAGATCACGGACTAGCGGGAGTATCTACGAGCAGTACTTC.

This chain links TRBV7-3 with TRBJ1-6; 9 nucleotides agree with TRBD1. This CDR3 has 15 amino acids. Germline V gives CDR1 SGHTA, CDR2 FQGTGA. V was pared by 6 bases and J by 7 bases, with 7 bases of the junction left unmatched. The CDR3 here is CASSPGQGINSPLHF. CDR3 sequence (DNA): TGTGCCAGCAGTCCGGGACAGGGAATAAATTCACCCCTCCACTTT.

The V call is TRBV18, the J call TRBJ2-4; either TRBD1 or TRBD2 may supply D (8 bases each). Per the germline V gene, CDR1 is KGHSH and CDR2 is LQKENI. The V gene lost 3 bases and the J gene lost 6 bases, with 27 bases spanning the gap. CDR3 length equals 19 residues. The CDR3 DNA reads TGTGCCAGCTCACCGACGGGAGGGACAGGATACCGAATGGTAAACATTCAGTACTTC. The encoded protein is CASSPTGGTGYRMVNIQYF. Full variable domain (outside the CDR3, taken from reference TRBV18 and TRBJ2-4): NAGVMQNPRHLVRRRGQEARLRCSPMKGHSHVYWYRQLPEEGLKFMVYLQKENIIDESGMPKERFSAEFPKEGPSILRIQQVVRGDSAAYFCASSPTGGTGYRMVNIQYFGAGTRLSVL.

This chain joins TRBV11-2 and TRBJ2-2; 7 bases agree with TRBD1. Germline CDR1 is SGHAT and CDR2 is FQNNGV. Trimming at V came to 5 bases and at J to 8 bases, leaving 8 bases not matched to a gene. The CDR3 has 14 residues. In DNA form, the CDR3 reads TGTGCCAGCAGCGCCGACAGGGCGTGGGGGGAGCTGTTTTTT. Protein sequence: CASSADRAWGELFF.

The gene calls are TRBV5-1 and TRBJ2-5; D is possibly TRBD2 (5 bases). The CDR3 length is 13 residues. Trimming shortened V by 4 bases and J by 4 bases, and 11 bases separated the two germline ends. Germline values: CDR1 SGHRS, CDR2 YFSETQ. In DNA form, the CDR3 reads TGCGCCAGCAGCCATCCTGAGGGAGAGACCCAGTACTTC. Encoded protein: CASSHPEGETQYF. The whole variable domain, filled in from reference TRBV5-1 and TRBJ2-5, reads KAGVTQTPRYLIKTRGQQVTLSCSPISGHRSVSWYQQTPGQGLQFLFEYFSETQRNKGNFPGRFSGRQFSNSRSEMNVSTLELGDSALYLCASSHPEGETQYFGPGTRLLVL.

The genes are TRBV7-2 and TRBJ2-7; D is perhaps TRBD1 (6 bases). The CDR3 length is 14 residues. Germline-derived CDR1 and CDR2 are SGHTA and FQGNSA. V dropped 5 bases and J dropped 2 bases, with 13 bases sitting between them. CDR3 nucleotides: TGTGCCAGCAGCCGAAGACAGGTCCCCTACGAGCAGTACTTC. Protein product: CASSRRQVPYEQYF.

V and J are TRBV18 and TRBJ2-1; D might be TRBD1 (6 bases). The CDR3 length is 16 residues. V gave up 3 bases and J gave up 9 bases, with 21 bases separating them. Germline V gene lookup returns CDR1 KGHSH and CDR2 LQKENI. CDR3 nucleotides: TGTGCCAGCTCACCTTTCGACAGGTCTCCCGGCGGTGAGCAGTTCTTC. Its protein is CASSPFDRSPGGEQFF.